This T cell receptor beta chain was recorded in a study of Graves' ophthalmopathy and Graves' hyperthyroidism. On the study more broadly: Samples of peripheral blood were obtained at initial diagnosis, prior to treatment of any kind.

Study results and caveats: Separation of ophthalmopathy from stable hyperthyroidism was achieved by a 13-signature model, at approximately 90% sensitivity and about 81% specificity.

This clonotype was counted a few times. Its antigen is still unknown. Clinical symptoms, serum thyroxine, TRAb, thyroid ultrasound and orbital computed tomography determined diagnosis. PBMCs were obtained from 10 ml of fresh peripheral blood. CDR3 length: 14 residues. Trimming stripped 4 bases from V and 4 bases from J, with 14 bases between. Germline-derived CDR1 and CDR2 are SGHTS and YDEGEE. Investigators amplified TCR beta CDR3 regions from RNA transcripts. An opening RT-PCR round employed HTBI primers and preceded a second-round multiplex PCR. TCRdb ran MiXCR on the multiplex PCR reads and lists one entry per CDR3 protein. Of about 740,000 distinct CDR3 sequences listed, 40% are singletons.

The J gene is TRBJ1-1, the V gene TRBV5-8, with D uncertain. The sequenced sample consisted of peripheral blood. The origin of this receptor is an adult man with Graves' ophthalmopathy. The CDR3 coding sequence is TGTGCCAGCAGCGTACACCCAAAGGGCACTGAAGCTTTCTTT. Translating gives CASSVHPKGTEAFF.